A single sample is the source of the 18 T cell receptor beta chains below, sequenced in a study of cytomegalovirus exposure and HLA in healthy donors. Sequenced by immunoSEQ multiplex PCR; TCRdb stores in-frame clones only, minus some. Of more than 110,000 clones in the sample, 85% to 90% were seen once. Sequenced material: PBMCs. These receptors all come from a man younger than 35 in good health and CMV-seronegative.

As for this clone: This sample includes further DNA sequences coding for the same CDR3. V gene TRBV6-5 combines with J gene TRBJ2-7, with TRBD1 matching 8 bases. The CDR3 runs 14 residues. Germline CDR1 reads MNHEY; CDR2 reads SVGAGI. Trimming at V came to 3 bases and at J to 5 bases, leaving 6 bases not matched to a gene. This chain's CDR3 is CASSYGTGGDEQYF. CDR3 coding DNA: TGTGCCAGCAGTTATGGGACAGGAGGAGACGAGCAGTACTTC.

This clone was picked up one time. This chain joins TRBV9 and TRBJ2-1; possible D gene TRBD2, 6 bases. CDR3 length: 15 amino acids. In germline, CDR1 is SGDLS, CDR2 YYNGEE. The V end was cut by 5 bases, the J end by 6 bases, with 18 bases between. This chain's CDR3 is CASRPPGLGGNEQFF. Here the CDR3 DNA reads TGTGCCAGCAGACCCCCGGGACTGGGGGGCAATGAGCAGTTCTTC.

The chain carries TRBV2 and TRBJ2-1; 7 bases are a match to TRBD2. The germline CDR1 and CDR2 sequences are SNHLY and FYNNEI. V gave up 6 bases and J gave up 0 bases; unmatched junction bases: 5. The length of the CDR3 is 15 residues. The CDR3 loop is CASRETSPSYNEQFF. CDR3 bases: TGTGCCAGCAGGGAGACTAGCCCCTCCTACAATGAGCAGTTCTTC.

The chain couples TRBV2 to TRBJ2-2, with D tentatively TRBD2 (7 bases). The CDR3 is 17 residues long. Trimming shortened V by 4 bases and J by 6 bases, and 21 bases separated the two germline ends. Germline assignment: CDR1 SNHLY and CDR2 FYNNEI. This CDR3 reads CASSVGGGPGWAGELFF. The CDR3 nucleotides read TGTGCCAGCAGTGTAGGGGGGGGCCCCGGTTGGGCCGGGGAGCTGTTTTTT.

The chain uses TRBV29-1 and TRBJ2-3; 13 positions match TRBD2. Trimming at V came to 6 bases and at J to 0 bases, leaving 6 bases not matched to a gene. The CDR3 runs 16 residues. Germline V gene data show CDR1 as SQVTM and CDR2 as ANQGSEA. The CDR3 sequence: CSVFRGLAGSTDTQYF. Written as DNA, the CDR3 is TGCAGCGTGTTCAGGGGACTAGCGGGAAGCACAGATACGCAGTATTTT.

This clone was recorded once. The genes are TRBV5-6 and TRBJ2-1; TRBD2 matches 11 bases. Per the germline V gene, CDR1 is SGHDT and CDR2 is YYEEEE. The CDR3 has 15 amino acids. V shed 4 bases, J shed 4 bases, and the junction held 4 bases outside the gene matches. Here the CDR3 DNA reads TGTGCCAGCAGCCCGGGACTAGCGGTATACAATGAGCAGTTCTTC. Its protein product is CASSPGLAVYNEQFF.

The chain uses TRBV2 and TRBJ2-3, with 8 bases matching TRBD2. The germline V gene has CDR1 SNHLY and CDR2 FYNNEI. This CDR3 has 18 amino acids. V dropped 2 bases and J dropped 1; count of bases not matched to a gene: 11. CDR3 sequence (DNA): TGTGCCAGCAGTGAAAGAAACCTTCGAGCGGGGGGCACAGATACGCAGTATTTT. This encodes CASSERNLRAGGTDTQYF.

The chain combines TRBV18 with TRBJ1-5; 7 positions agree with TRBD1. After removal of 4 bases from V and 2 bases from J, the junction contained 2 bases not matched to a gene. Germline V gene data show CDR1 as KGHSH and CDR2 as LQKENI. The CDR3 runs to 14 residues. CDR3 sequence (DNA): TGTGCCAGCTCACTTGGACAGGGCAATCAGCCCCAGCATTTT. It translates to CASSLGQGNQPQHF.

The CDR3 loop reads CASSGMGQGSGKLFF. CDR3 nucleotides: TGTGCCAGCAGTGGGATGGGACAGGGGAGTGGAAAACTGTTTTTT. The chain couples TRBV25-1 to TRBJ1-4; TRBD1 matches 10 bases. Germline loops: CDR1 MGHDK, CDR2 SYGVNS. CDR3 length: 15 amino acids. J gave up 10 bases and V 4 bases, and 9 bases lay outside the gene matches.

The chain carries TRBV25-1 and TRBJ2-6; 8 bases fit TRBD1. After removal of 3 bases from V and 3 bases from J, the junction contained 1 base not matched to a gene. Germline lookup yields CDR1 MGHDK and CDR2 SYGVNS. The CDR3 extends over 15 amino acids. In DNA form, the CDR3 reads TGTGCCAGCAGTGACAGGGGGCATGGGGCCAACGTCCTGACTTTC. This encodes CASSDRGHGANVLTF.

This clone occurred once. The V call is TRBV27, the J call TRBJ2-1; 9 positions match TRBD2. This CDR3 has 15 amino acids. V lost 3 bases, J lost 6 bases, and 6 bases stayed unmatched. In germline, CDR1 is MNHEY, CDR2 SMNVEV (reference sequence). As DNA, the CDR3 is TGTGCCAGCAGTTTTATAGCGGGAGAATCCAATGAGCAGTTCTTC. Amino acids: CASSFIAGESNEQFF.

The chain joins TRBV30 to TRBJ2-5, with TRBD1 as a possible D gene (5 bases). In germline, CDR1 is GTSNPN, CDR2 SVGIG (reference sequence). This CDR3 spans 14 amino acids. The V end was cut by 6 bases, the J end by 0 bases, with 14 bases between. CDR3 protein: CACIRQTNQETQYF. The CDR3 DNA follows: TGTGCCTGTATTAGACAGACAAACCAAGAGACCCAGTACTTC.

The chain recombines TRBV7-9 with TRBJ2-4, with D maybe TRBD2 (5 bases). Deletions cut 5 bases from V and 11 bases from J, with 25 bases between. CDR1 and CDR2 (germline): SEHNR, FQNEAQ (reference sequence). The CDR3 runs to 16 residues. This chain's CDR3 is CASSPPGLRQSQVQYF. The CDR3 nucleotides read TGTGCCAGCAGCCCTCCGGGGTTGAGGCAGTCCCAAGTTCAGTACTTC.

The chain employs TRBV4-1 and TRBJ2-1; no clear D gene. Germline CDR1 reads MGHRA; CDR2 reads YSYEKL. V lost 4 bases, J lost 0 bases, and 10 bases lay in between. The CDR3 runs 15 residues. The CDR3: CASSRSSSSYNEQFF. The CDR3 nucleotides are TGCGCCAGCAGCCGATCTTCTAGCTCCTACAATGAGCAGTTCTTC.

The V call is TRBV27, the J call TRBJ2-2, with TRBD2 identical over 13 bases. Trimming removed 8 bases from V and 4 bases from J; junction bases left unmatched: 10. The CDR3 has 17 residues. In germline, CDR1 is MNHEY, CDR2 SMNVEV (reference sequence). Here the CDR3 reads CASGWTSGRGGTGELFF. The CDR3 region has the DNA TGTGCCAGCGGATGGACTAGCGGGAGAGGCGGCACCGGGGAGCTGTTTTTT.

The genes are TRBV15 and TRBJ1-1; D is ambiguous. The CDR3 has 15 residues. From germline, CDR1 is LNHNV and CDR2 YYDKDF (reference sequence). V was clipped by 3 bases and J by 0 bases, with 11 bases between them. This CDR3 reads CATSSSRGMNTEAFF. CDR3 sequence (DNA): TGTGCCACCAGCAGTTCACGGGGAATGAACACTGAAGCTTTCTTT. The full variable domain, its missing parts supplied by reference TRBV15 and TRBJ1-1, is DAMVIQNPRYQVTQFGKPVTLSCSQTLNHNVMYWYQQKSSQAPKLLFHYYDKDFNNEADTPDNFQSRRPNTSFCFLDIRSPGLGDTAMYLCATSSSRGMNTEAFFGQGTRLTVV.

This clone is a singleton in its sample. This chain links TRBV7-6 with TRBJ2-6; 10 nucleotides agree with TRBD1. V lost 5 bases and J lost 0; bases outside the gene matches: 4. In germline, CDR1 is SGHVS, CDR2 FNYEAQ. The CDR3 loop spans 17 amino acids. CDR3 in amino acids: CASSPGTGDSGANVLTF. The CDR3 coding sequence is TGTGCCAGCAGCCCCGGGACAGGGGACTCTGGGGCCAACGTCCTGACTTTC. The entire variable domain, with the rest obtained from reference TRBV7-6 and TRBJ2-6, is as follows: GAGVSQSPRYKVTKRGQDVALRCDPISGHVSLYWYRQALGQGPEFLTYFNYEAQQDKSGLPNDRFSAERPEGSISTLTIQRTEQRDSAMYRCASSPGTGDSGANVLTFGAGSRLTVL.

The CDR3 is CASSLSTGASYEQYF. CDR3 DNA: TGTGCCAGCAGTTTATCGACAGGGGCTTCCTACGAGCAGTACTTC. The chain employs TRBV28 and TRBJ2-7, with 8 bases aligning to TRBD1. Germline trimming cut 1 base from V and 1 base from J; bases unmatched to any gene: 3. This CDR3 comprises 15 residues. The germline gives CDR1 MDHEN, CDR2 SYDVKM.